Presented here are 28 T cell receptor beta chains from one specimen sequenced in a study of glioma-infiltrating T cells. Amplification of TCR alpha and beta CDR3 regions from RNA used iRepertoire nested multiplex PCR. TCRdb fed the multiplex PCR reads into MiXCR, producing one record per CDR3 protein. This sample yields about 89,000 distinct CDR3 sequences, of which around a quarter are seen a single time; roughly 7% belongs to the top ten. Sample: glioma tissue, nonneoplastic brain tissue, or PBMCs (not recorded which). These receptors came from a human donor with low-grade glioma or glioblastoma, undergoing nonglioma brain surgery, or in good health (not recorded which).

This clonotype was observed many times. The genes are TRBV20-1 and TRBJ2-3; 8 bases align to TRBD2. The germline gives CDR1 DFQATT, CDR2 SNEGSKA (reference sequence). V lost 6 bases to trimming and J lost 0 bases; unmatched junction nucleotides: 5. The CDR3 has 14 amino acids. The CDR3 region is CSAQRGPSTDTQYF. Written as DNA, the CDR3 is TGCAGTGCCCAGCGGGGGCCAAGCACAGATACGCAGTATTTT.

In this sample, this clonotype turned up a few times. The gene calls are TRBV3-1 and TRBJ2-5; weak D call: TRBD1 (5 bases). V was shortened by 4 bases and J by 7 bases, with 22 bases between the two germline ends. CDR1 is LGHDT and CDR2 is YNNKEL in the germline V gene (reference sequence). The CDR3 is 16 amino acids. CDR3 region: CASSPLIYRGRGTQYF. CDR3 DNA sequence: TGTGCCAGCAGCCCCCTCATTTATAGGGGTCGAGGGACCCAGTACTTC.

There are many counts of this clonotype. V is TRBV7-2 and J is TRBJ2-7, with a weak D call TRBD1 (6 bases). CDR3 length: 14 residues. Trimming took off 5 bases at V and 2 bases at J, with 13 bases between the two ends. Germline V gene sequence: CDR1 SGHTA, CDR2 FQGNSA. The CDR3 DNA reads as TGTGCCAGCAGCCCCCGACAGGACGCCTACGAGCAGTACTTC. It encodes CASSPRQDAYEQYF.

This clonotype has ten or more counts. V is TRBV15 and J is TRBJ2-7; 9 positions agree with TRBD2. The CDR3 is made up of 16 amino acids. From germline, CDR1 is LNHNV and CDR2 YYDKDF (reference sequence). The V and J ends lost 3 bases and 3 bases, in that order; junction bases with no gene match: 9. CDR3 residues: CATSSERGAPLYEQYF. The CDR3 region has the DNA TGTGCCACCAGCAGCGAGCGGGGGGCGCCCCTCTACGAGCAGTACTTC.

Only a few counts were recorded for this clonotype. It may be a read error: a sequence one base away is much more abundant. The CDR3 DNA is TGTGCCAGCGGTTACTCTACAGGGGTCGAAGCTTTCTTT. Translated, it gives CASGYSTGVEAFF. The chain couples TRBV6-6 to TRBJ1-1; 7 bases are a match to TRBD1. The CDR3 is 13 amino acids. Germline-derived CDR1 and CDR2 are MNHNY and SVGAGI (reference sequence).

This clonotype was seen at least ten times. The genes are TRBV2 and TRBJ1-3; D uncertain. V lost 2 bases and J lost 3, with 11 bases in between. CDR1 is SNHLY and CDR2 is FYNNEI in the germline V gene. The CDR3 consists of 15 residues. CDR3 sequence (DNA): TGTGCCAGCAGTGAACTGGGGTATAGTGGAAACACCATATATTTT. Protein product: CASSELGYSGNTIYF.

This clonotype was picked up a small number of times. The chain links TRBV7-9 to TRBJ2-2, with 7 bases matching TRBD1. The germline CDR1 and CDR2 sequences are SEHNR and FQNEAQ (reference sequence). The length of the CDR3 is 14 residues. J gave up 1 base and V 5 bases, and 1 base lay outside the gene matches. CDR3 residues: CASSRQGNTGELFF. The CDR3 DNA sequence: TGTGCCAGCAGCCGACAGGGGAACACCGGGGAGCTGTTTTTT. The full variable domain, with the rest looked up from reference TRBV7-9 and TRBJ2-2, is DTGVSQNPRHKITKRGQNVTFRCDPISEHNRLYWYRQTLGQGPEFLTYFQNEAQLEKSRLLSDRFSAERPKGSFSTLEIQRTEQGDSAMYLCASSRQGNTGELFFGEGSRLTVL.

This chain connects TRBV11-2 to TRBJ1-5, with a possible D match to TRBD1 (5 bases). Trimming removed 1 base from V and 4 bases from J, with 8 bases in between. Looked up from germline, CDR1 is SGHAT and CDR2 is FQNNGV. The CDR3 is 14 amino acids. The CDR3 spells CASSLGRDNQPQHF. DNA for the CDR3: TGTGCCAGCAGCTTAGGCAGGGATAATCAGCCCCAGCATTTT.

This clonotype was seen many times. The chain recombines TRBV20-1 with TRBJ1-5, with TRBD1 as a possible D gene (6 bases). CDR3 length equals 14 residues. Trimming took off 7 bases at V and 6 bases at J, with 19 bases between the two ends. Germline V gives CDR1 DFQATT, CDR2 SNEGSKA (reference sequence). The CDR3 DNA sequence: TGCAGTGTTGACCGACCAGGGGATAGTCAGCCCCAGCATTTT. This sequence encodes CSVDRPGDSQPQHF.

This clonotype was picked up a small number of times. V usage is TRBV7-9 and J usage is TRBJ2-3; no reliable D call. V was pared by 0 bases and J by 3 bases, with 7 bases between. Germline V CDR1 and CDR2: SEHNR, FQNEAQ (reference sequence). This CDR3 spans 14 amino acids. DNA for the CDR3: TGTGCCAGCAGCTTAGCGGTGACGACAGATACGCAGTATTTT. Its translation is CASSLAVTTDTQYF.

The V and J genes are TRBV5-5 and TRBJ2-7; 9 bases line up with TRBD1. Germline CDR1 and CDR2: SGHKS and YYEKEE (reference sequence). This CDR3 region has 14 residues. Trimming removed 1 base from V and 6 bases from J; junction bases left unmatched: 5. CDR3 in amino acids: CASSLTGQGSEQYF. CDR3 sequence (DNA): TGTGCCAGCAGCTTGACCGGACAGGGGAGCGAGCAGTACTTC.

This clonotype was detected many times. The CDR3 bases are TGTGCCAGCAGCCGATATGGGCAGGGACAAGAGACCCAGTACTTC. It specifies CASSRYGQGQETQYF. The gene calls are TRBV7-9 and TRBJ2-5; TRBD1 is a possible D gene (5 bases). CDR3 length: 15 residues. Germline V gene sequence: CDR1 SEHNR, CDR2 FQNEAQ (reference sequence). Trimming shortened V by 5 bases and J by 2 bases, and 15 bases separated the two germline ends. Full variable domain (remainder filled in from reference TRBV7-9 and TRBJ2-5): DTGVSQNPRHKITKRGQNVTFRCDPISEHNRLYWYRQTLGQGPEFLTYFQNEAQLEKSRLLSDRFSAERPKGSFSTLEIQRTEQGDSAMYLCASSRYGQGQETQYFGPGTRLLVL.

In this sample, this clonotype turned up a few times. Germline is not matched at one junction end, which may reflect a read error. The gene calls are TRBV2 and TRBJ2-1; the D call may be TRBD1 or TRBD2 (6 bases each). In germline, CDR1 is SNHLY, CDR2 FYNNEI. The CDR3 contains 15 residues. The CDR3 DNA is TGTGCCAGCACCACGCAAGGGGGGCCTTACAATGAGCAGCTCTTC. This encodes CASTTQGGPYNEQLF.

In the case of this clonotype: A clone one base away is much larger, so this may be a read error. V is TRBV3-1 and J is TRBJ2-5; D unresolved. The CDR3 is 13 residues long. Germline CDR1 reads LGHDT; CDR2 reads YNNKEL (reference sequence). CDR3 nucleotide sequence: TGTGCCAGCAGCCGACACACGCAAGGGACCCAGTACTTC. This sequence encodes CASSRHTQGTQYF.

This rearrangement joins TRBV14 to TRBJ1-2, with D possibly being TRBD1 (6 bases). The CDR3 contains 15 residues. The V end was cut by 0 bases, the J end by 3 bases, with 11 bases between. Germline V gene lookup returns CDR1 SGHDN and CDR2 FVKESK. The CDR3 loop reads CASSQDPDRHYGYTF. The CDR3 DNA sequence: TGTGCCAGCAGCCAAGATCCCGACAGGCACTATGGCTACACCTTC.

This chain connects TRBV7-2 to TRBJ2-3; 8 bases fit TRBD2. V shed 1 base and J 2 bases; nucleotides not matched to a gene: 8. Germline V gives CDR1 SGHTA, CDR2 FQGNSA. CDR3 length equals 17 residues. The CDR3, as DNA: TGTGCCAGCAGCTTAGTGGGAAGCGGGGGTATCACAGATACGCAGTATTTT. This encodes CASSLVGSGGITDTQYF.

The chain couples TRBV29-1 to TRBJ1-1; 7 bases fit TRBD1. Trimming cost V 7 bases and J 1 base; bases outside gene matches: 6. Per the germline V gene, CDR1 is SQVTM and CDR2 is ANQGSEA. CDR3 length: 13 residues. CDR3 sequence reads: CSGRQGANTEAFF. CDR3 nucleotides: TGCAGCGGTAGACAGGGCGCGAACACTGAAGCTTTCTTT.

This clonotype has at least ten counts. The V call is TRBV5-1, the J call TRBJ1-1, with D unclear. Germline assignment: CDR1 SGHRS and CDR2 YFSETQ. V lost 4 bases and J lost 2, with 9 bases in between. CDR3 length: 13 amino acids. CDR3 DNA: TGCGCCAGCAGCCCAGCCGCCAACACTGAAGCTTTCTTT. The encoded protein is CASSPAANTEAFF.

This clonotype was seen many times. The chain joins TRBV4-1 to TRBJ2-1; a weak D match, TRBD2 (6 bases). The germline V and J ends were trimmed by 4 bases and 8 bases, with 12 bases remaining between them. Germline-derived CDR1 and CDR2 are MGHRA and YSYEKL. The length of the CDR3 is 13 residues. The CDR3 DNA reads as TGCGCCAGCAGCCTTCGACTAGTTGATGAGCAGTTCTTC. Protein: CASSLRLVDEQFF.

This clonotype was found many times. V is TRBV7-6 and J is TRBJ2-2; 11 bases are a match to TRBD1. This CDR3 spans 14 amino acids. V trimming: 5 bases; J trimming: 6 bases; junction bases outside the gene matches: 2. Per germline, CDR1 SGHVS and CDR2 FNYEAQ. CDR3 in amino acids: CASSGTGGPGELFF. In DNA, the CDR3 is TGTGCCAGCAGCGGGACAGGGGGTCCCGGGGAGCTGTTTTTT.

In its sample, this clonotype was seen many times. The CDR3 region is CASSQGQIEAFF. In nucleotides, the CDR3 is TGTGCCAGCAGCCAAGGACAAATTGAAGCTTTCTTT. This sequence joins TRBV3-1 and TRBJ1-1; D remains ambiguous. The CDR3 sequence is 12 residues long. The germline gives CDR1 LGHDT, CDR2 YNNKEL (reference sequence). With 1 base removed from V and 7 bases from J, the gap between germline ends came to 7 bases.

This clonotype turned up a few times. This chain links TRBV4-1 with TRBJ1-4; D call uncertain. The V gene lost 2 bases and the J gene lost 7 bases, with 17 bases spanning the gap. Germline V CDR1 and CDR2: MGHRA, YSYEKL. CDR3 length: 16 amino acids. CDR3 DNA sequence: TGCGCCAGCAGCCAATTTAGGGAGAACTTGCTTGAAAAACTGTTTTTT. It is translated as CASSQFRENLLEKLFF.

This CDR3 reads CASSTGQGTGELFF. CDR3 coding DNA: TGTGCCAGTAGTACGGGACAGGGGACCGGGGAGCTGTTTTTT. This chain uses TRBV19 with TRBJ2-2; 10 nucleotides match TRBD1. CDR3 length: 14 residues. Trimming cost V 4 bases and J 5 bases; bases outside gene matches: 1. Germline V lookup: CDR1 LNHDA, CDR2 SQIVND (reference sequence).

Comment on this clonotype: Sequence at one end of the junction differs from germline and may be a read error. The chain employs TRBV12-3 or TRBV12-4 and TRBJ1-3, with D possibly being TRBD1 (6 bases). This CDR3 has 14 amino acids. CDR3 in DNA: TGTGCCAGCAGTCGGTGGGGGGCTGGAAACGCCATATATTTT. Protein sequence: CASSRWGAGNAIYF.

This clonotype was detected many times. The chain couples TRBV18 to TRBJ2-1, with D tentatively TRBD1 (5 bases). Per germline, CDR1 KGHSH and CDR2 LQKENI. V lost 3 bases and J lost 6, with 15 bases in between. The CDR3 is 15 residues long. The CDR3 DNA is TGTGCCAGCTCACCGAAGGCAGGGAAGGCCAATGAGCAGTTCTTC. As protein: CASSPKAGKANEQFF.

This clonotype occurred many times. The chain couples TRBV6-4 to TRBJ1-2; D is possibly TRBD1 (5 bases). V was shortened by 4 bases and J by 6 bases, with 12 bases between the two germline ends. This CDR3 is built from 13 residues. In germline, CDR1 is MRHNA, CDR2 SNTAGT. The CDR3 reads CASSATGGDGYTF. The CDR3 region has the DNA TGTGCCAGCAGTGCTACGGGGGGAGATGGCTACACCTTC.

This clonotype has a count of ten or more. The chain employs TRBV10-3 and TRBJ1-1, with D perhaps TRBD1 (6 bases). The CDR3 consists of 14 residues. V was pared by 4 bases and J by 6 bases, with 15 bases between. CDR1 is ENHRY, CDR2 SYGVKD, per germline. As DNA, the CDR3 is TGTGCCATCAGTGGTCAGGGGACGCAGCCTGAAGCTTTCTTT. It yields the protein CAISGQGTQPEAFF.

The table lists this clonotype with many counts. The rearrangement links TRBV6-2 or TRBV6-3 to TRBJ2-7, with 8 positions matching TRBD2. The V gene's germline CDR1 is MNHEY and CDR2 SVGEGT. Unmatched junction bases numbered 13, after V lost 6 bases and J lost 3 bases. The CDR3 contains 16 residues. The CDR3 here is CASSHLDQRENYEQYF. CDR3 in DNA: TGTGCCAGCAGCCACCTCGATCAGCGGGAGAACTACGAGCAGTACTTC.